This TCR beta chain was sequenced in a study of metastatic and nonmetastatic thyroid tumors. With MiXCR, TCRdb reprocessed the PCR reads. Of about 59,000 clones listed, around 15% were seen once; the top ten hold less than 9.5%. There are 15 residues in the CDR3. Germline-derived CDR1 and CDR2 are SGDLS and YYNGEE. V was pared by 0 bases and J by 5 bases, with 14 bases between. No treatment of any kind had been given to any patient before thyroid surgery. This sequence was found in a male donor with papillary thyroid cancer or a benign thyroid nodule (not recorded which). Some clones in this sample may be carry-over from other donors' samples. The rearrangement links TRBV9 to TRBJ2-5, with unresolved D. The sequenced sample was blood. The CDR3 DNA follows: TGTGCCAGCAGCGTAGAGTTAGGCCCCGGCGAGACCCAGTACTTC. It specifies CASSVELGPGETQYF. Full variable domain (outside the CDR3, taken from reference TRBV9 and TRBJ2-5): DSGVTQTPKHLITATGQRVTLRCSPRSGDLSVYWYQQSLDQGLQFLIQYYNGEERAKGNILERFSAQQFPDLHSELNLSSLELGDSALYFCASSVELGPGETQYFGPGTRLLVL.